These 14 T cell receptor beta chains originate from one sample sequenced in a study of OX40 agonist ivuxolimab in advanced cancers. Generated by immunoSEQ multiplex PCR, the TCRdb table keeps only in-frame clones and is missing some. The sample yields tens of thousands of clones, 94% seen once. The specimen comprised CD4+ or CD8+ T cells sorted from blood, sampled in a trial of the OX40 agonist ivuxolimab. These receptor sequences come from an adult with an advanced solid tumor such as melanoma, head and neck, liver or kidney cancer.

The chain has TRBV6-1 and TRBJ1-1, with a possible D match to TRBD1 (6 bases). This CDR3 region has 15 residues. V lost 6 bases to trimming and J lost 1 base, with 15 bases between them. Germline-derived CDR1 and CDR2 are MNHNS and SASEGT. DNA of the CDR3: TGTGCCAGCAGCCCAACAGGGAGAGGGAACACTGAAGCTTTCTTT. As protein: CASSPTGRGNTEAFF.

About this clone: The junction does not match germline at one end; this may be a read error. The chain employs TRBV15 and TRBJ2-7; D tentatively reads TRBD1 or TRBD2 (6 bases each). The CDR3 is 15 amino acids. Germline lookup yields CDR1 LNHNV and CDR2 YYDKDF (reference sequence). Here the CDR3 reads CATSRELGGSDEQYF. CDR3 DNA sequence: TGTGCCACCAGCAGGGAACTCGGGGGCTCCGACGAGCAGTACTTC.

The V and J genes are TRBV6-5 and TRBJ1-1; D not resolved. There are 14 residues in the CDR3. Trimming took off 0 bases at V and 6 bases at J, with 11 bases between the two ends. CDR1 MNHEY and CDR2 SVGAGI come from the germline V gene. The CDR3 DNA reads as TGTGCCAGCAGTTACTCTGACATAACCCCTGAAGCTTTCTTT. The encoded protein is CASSYSDITPEAFF.

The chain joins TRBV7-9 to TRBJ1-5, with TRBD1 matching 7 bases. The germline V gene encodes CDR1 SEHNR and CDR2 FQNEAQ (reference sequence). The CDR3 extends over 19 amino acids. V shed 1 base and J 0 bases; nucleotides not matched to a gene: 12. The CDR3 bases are TGTGCCAGCAGCTTAGAGTGGCCAGGGGGGGCCTATAGCAATCAGCCCCAGCATTTT. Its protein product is CASSLEWPGGAYSNQPQHF.

Here the CDR3 DNA reads TGTGCCAGCAGTGGCACAGGGGAGGAAAGTCAGCCCCAGCATTTT. Translation gives CASSGTGEESQPQHF. This chain links TRBV6-9 with TRBJ1-5; 7 bases line up with TRBD1. Germline V gene sequence: CDR1 MNHGY, CDR2 SVAAGI. This CDR3 has 15 amino acids. The junction had 10 bases not matched to a gene; V was cut back by 5 bases and J by 6 bases.

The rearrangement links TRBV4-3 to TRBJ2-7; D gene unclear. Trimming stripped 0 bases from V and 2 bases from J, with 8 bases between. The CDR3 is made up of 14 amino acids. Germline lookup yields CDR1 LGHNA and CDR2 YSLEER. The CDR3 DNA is TGCGCCAGCAGCCAAGAAAAGACGACCTACGAGCAGTACTTC. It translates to CASSQEKTTYEQYF.

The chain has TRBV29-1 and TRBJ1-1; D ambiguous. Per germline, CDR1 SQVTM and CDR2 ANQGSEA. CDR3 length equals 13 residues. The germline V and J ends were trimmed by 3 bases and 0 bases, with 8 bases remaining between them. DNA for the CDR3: TGCAGCGTTGATCCAGACTTGAACACTGAAGCTTTCTTT. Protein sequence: CSVDPDLNTEAFF.

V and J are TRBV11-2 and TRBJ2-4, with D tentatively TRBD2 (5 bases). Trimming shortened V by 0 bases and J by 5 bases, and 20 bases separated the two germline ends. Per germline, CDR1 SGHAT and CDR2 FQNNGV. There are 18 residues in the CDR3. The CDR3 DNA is TGTGCCAGCAGCTTAGACCCCCCTCTAACTAGAGCGGAAAACATTCAGTACTTC. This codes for CASSLDPPLTRAENIQYF.

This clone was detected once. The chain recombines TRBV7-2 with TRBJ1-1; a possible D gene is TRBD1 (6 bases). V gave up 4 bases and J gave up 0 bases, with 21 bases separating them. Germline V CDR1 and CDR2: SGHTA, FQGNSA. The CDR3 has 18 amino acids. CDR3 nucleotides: TGTGCCAGCAGCTCGGCCCGCGGACAGTTTTACATGAACACTGAAGCTTTCTTT. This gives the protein CASSSARGQFYMNTEAFF.

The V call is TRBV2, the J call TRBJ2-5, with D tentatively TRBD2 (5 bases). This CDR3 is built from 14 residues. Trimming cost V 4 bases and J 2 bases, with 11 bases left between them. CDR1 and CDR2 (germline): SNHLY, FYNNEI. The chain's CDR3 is CASSAEGRQETQYF. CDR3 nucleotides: TGTGCCAGCAGTGCCGAGGGCAGGCAAGAGACCCAGTACTTC.

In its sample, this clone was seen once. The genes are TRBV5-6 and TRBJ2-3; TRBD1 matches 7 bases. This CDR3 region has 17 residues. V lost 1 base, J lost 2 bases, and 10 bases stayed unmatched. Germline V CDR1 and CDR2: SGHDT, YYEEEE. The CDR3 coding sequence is TGTGCCAGCAGCTTGTCTTTTACAGGGGTCTTCACAGATACGCAGTATTTT. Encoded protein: CASSLSFTGVFTDTQYF.

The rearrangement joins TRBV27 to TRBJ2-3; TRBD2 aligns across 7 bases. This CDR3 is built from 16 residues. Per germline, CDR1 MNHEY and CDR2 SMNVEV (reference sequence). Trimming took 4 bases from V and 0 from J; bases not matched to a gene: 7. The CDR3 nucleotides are TGTGCCAGCAGTTCGGCTAGCGGACCTAGCACAGATACGCAGTATTTT. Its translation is CASSSASGPSTDTQYF.

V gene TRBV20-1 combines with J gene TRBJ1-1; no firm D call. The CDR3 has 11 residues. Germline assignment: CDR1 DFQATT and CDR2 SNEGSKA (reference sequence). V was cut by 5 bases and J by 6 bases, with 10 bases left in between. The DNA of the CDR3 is TGCAGTGCTTTCCCCCGGGCTGAAGCTTTCTTT. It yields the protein CSAFPRAEAFF.

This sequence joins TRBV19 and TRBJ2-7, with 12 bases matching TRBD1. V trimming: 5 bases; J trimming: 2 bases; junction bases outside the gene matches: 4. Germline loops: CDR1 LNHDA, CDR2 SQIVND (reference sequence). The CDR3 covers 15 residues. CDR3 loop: CASSSGTGGTYEQYF. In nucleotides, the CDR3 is TGTGCCAGTAGTTCCGGGACAGGGGGCACCTACGAGCAGTACTTC.